The 14 T cell receptor beta chains listed next were all sequenced from one sample in a study of T cell changes during pregnancy in multiple sclerosis. The data were produced by immunoSEQ multiplex PCR, yet TCRdb's version contains in-frame clones alone and is incomplete. The sample has 70,000 to 95,000 clones; 93% are singletons. Source: peripheral blood, taken in the second trimester of pregnancy. These receptors were collected from a female donor with multiple sclerosis, enrolled in a pregnancy study.

The V call is TRBV28, the J call TRBJ2-3, with D unresolved. Per the germline V gene, CDR1 is MDHEN and CDR2 is SYDVKM. This CDR3 comprises 14 residues. Trimming cost V 1 base and J 2 bases, with 7 bases left between them. Written as DNA, the CDR3 is TGTGCCAGCAGTTTATTGTTAGCCACAGATACGCAGTATTTT. Amino acids: CASSLLLATDTQYF.

The chain employs TRBV7-2 and TRBJ2-1; the match to TRBD1 covers 7 bases. CDR1 and CDR2 from the germline V gene are SGHTA and FQGNSA. The trim removed 5 bases at V and 9 bases at J, leaving 4 bases unmatched. The CDR3 contains 12 residues. Here the CDR3 DNA reads TGTGCCAGCAGCCCTACAGGGGCTGAGCAGTTCTTC. This codes for CASSPTGAEQFF.

The CDR3 region has the DNA TGTGCCAGCAGCTTTTCGACAGGGGACATTCAGTACTTC. This sequence encodes CASSFSTGDIQYF. The chain combines TRBV7-9 with TRBJ2-4; 8 nucleotides line up with TRBD1. This CDR3 contains 13 residues. The V gene end was trimmed by 3 bases and the J gene end by 8 bases; junction bases not matched to a gene: 3. Germline V gene sequence: CDR1 SEHNR, CDR2 FQNEAQ (reference sequence).

This chain links TRBV25-1 with TRBJ2-5; TRBD2 agrees at 14 bases. The V segment lost 4 bases and the J segment 4 bases; nucleotides outside the gene matches: 11. The germline gives CDR1 MGHDK, CDR2 SYGVNS. This CDR3 comprises 18 residues. The CDR3 DNA reads as TGTGCCAGCAGTGGGACTAGCGGGGGGCCTTTCCCAGTAGAGACCCAGTACTTC. Its protein product is CASSGTSGGPFPVETQYF. The whole variable domain, remainder taken from reference TRBV25-1 and TRBJ2-5, is EADIYQTPRYLVIGTGKKITLECSQTMGHDKMYWYQQDPGMELHLIHYSYGVNSTEKGDLSSESTVSRIRTEHFPLTLESARPSHTSQYLCASSGTSGGPFPVETQYFGPGTRLLVL.

This clone has a handful of counts. The V gene is TRBV6-4, the J gene TRBJ2-3; 10 positions match TRBD1. The CDR3 sequence is 14 residues long. V shed 4 bases, J shed 4 bases, and the junction held 2 bases outside the gene matches. Germline V gene data show CDR1 as MRHNA and CDR2 as SNTAGT. The CDR3 is CASSGGTGADTQYF. CDR3 sequence (DNA): TGTGCCAGCAGTGGCGGGACAGGGGCAGATACGCAGTATTTT.

The chain joins TRBV6-5 to TRBJ1-6; D possibly corresponds to TRBD1 (5 bases). The V and J ends lost 3 bases and 6 bases respectively, with 12 bases between them. From germline, CDR1 is MNHEY and CDR2 SVGAGI. This CDR3 has 15 amino acids. The CDR3 coding sequence is TGTGCCAGCAGTTATGGTCCCCAGGGTAATTCACCCCTCCACTTT. As protein: CASSYGPQGNSPLHF.

The chain joins TRBV18 to TRBJ2-4; 8 nucleotides align to TRBD1. V lost 3 bases and J lost 6; bases outside the gene matches: 10. Germline CDR1 KGHSH, CDR2 LQKENI. CDR3 length: 16 residues. The CDR3 loop reads CASSPPSGQGPNIQYF. CDR3 sequence (DNA): TGTGCCAGCTCACCGCCCAGCGGACAGGGACCAAACATTCAGTACTTC.

This chain links TRBV4-1 with TRBJ2-5, with D possibly being TRBD2 (6 bases). V lost 3 bases, J lost 4 bases, and 15 bases lay in between. The germline V gene has CDR1 MGHRA and CDR2 YSYEKL. This CDR3 has 15 residues. The CDR3 protein is CASSQRGGQVETQYF. Here the CDR3 DNA reads TGCGCCAGCAGCCAGAGGGGAGGCCAGGTAGAGACCCAGTACTTC.

J is TRBJ2-7 and V is TRBV5-1, with 7 bases identical to TRBD2. V lost 2 bases to trimming and J lost 4 bases; unmatched junction nucleotides: 9. Germline loops: CDR1 SGHRS, CDR2 YFSETQ. CDR3 length: 15 amino acids. The CDR3 reads CASSLEGRGGYEQYF. The CDR3 nucleotides are TGCGCCAGCAGCTTAGAGGGAAGGGGAGGGTACGAGCAGTACTTC.

The chain has TRBV4-1 and TRBJ1-5; 7 bases are shared with TRBD1. After removal of 2 bases from V and 5 bases from J, the junction contained 6 bases not matched to a gene. Germline CDR1 is MGHRA and CDR2 is YSYEKL. CDR3 length: 15 amino acids. CDR3 nucleotides: TGCGCCAGCAGCCAATACACAGGGGTGGATCAGCCCCAGCATTTT. Translating gives CASSQYTGVDQPQHF.

The chain employs TRBV2 and TRBJ2-5; TRBD2 might be the D (6 bases). The CDR3 has 14 amino acids. Germline CDR1 reads SNHLY; CDR2 reads FYNNEI. Trimming removed 1 base from V and 5 bases from J, with 11 bases in between. The CDR3 loop reads CASSEVSRGETQYF. CDR3 coding DNA: TGTGCCAGCAGTGAAGTGTCCCGGGGGGAGACCCAGTACTTC.

This chain joins TRBV10-3 and TRBJ2-7; 9 bases are shared with TRBD1. The germline V gene encodes CDR1 ENHRY and CDR2 SYGVKD. V was pared by 8 bases and J by 4 bases, with 21 bases of the junction left unmatched. The CDR3 runs 18 residues. The CDR3, as DNA: TGTGCCATCTCGGGACAGGGAGGGGGACTTGAGAACTTATACGAGCAGTACTTC. This translates into CAISGQGGGLENLYEQYF.

The V and J genes are TRBV7-6 and TRBJ1-1; 8 bases align to TRBD1. Germline V CDR1 and CDR2: SGHVS, FNYEAQ. The V and J ends lost 5 bases and 4 bases, in that order; junction bases with no gene match: 12. The CDR3 extends over 16 amino acids. The CDR3 DNA reads TGTGCCAGCAGCGCCCGGGACAGGCCTGCGAGCACTGAAGCTTTCTTT. Translation gives CASSARDRPASTEAFF.

The chain is built from TRBV19 and TRBJ1-5; D not resolved. Germline loops: CDR1 LNHDA, CDR2 SQIVND (reference sequence). With 2 bases removed from V and 3 bases from J, the gap between germline ends came to 5 bases. This CDR3 has 13 amino acids. The CDR3 nucleotides read TGTGCCAGTAGTATACAGAACAATCAGCCCCAGCATTTT. Encoded protein: CASSIQNNQPQHF.